The next 32 T cell receptor beta chains were all read from a single sample in a study of cytomegalovirus exposure and HLA in healthy donors. This PCR relied on a set of 60 Vbeta primers and 13 Jbeta primers. Method: immunoSEQ multiplex PCR; TCRdb's copy keeps in-frame clones and lacks some. Of approximately 120,000 clones detected, 65% to 80% appear once; the ten largest clones hold approximately 11%. Sequenced sample: PBMCs. The source is a man aged 40-49 years in good health and CMV-seropositive.

V usage is TRBV18 and J usage is TRBJ1-2; 7 positions match TRBD1. The CDR3 is made up of 16 amino acids. The V gene end was trimmed by 2 bases and the J gene end by 8 bases; junction bases not matched to a gene: 14. Germline assignment: CDR1 KGHSH and CDR2 LQKENI. The CDR3 DNA reads as TGTGCCAGCTCACCAGACCGAAAGAGACAGGGACGAGGCTACACCTTC. It is translated as CASSPDRKRQGRGYTF.

This chain joins TRBV5-6 and TRBJ1-1, with 8 nucleotides matching TRBD1. The CDR3 length is 18 residues. CDR1 and CDR2 (germline): SGHDT, YYEEEE. J was trimmed by 8 bases and V by 3 bases; bases with no gene match: 21. CDR3 sequence reads: CASSSRLTGATKAREAFF. The CDR3 DNA is TGTGCCAGCAGCTCCCGTTTGACAGGGGCTACCAAAGCACGGGAAGCTTTCTTT.

The chain recombines TRBV2 with TRBJ2-7, with a tentative D call TRBD2 (6 bases). The CDR3 length is 15 residues. Trimming pared 3 bases from V and 5 bases from J, leaving 17 bases between. Germline V gene data show CDR1 as SNHLY and CDR2 as FYNNEI. The CDR3 nucleotides are TGTGCCAGCAGTGATCTAGGAGGAGCGGGTGACGAGCAGTACTTC. Residues: CASSDLGGAGDEQYF.

The chain recombines TRBV6-6 with TRBJ2-7; TRBD2 aligns across 10 bases. Germline assignment: CDR1 MNHNY and CDR2 SVGAGI (reference sequence). The CDR3 is made up of 16 amino acids. The ends lost 2 bases at V and 2 bases at J; junction bases unmatched: 6. The CDR3 sequence is CASSYRPGTSAYEQYF. The CDR3 bases are TGTGCCAGCAGTTACAGGCCCGGGACTAGCGCCTACGAGCAGTACTTC.

This clone is a singleton in its sample. The CDR3 sequence: CASSPLAGAAETQYF. Written as DNA, the CDR3 is TGTGCCAGCAGTCCACTAGCGGGGGCCGCAGAGACCCAGTACTTC. The chain uses TRBV6-4 and TRBJ2-5; TRBD2 agrees at 11 bases. The ends lost 5 bases at V and 4 bases at J; junction bases unmatched: 6. The germline V gene has CDR1 MRHNA and CDR2 SNTAGT. CDR3 size: 15 residues.

V and J are TRBV2 and TRBJ1-4; D is possibly TRBD1 (5 bases). V shed 8 bases and J shed 7 bases, with 17 bases lying between them. Germline lookup yields CDR1 SNHLY and CDR2 FYNNEI. The CDR3 covers 14 residues. CDR3: CASDERGLGEKLFF. The CDR3 DNA is TGTGCCAGCGACGAACGGGGGTTGGGTGAAAAACTGTTTTTT.

This clone was observed a single time. J is TRBJ2-7 and V is TRBV28; 10 nucleotides match TRBD1. The CDR3 covers 15 residues. Trimming removed 6 bases from V and 2 bases from J; junction bases left unmatched: 7. Germline V lookup: CDR1 MDHEN, CDR2 SYDVKM. CDR3 protein: CASRHTGTGAYEQYF. Here the CDR3 DNA reads TGTGCCAGCAGACACACCGGGACAGGGGCCTACGAGCAGTACTTC.

The chain has TRBV4-1 and TRBJ1-5; the D is unclear. V lost 2 bases to trimming and J lost 1 base, with 15 bases between them. The CDR3 spans 17 residues. The V gene's germline CDR1 is MGHRA and CDR2 YSYEKL. The chain's CDR3 is CASSQSLRGGSNQPQHF. The CDR3, as DNA: TGCGCCAGCAGCCAATCCCTTAGAGGCGGGAGCAATCAGCCCCAGCATTTT.

This clone was counted a few times. The J gene is TRBJ2-5, the V gene TRBV14, with 7 bases matching TRBD2. Losses at the gene ends were 1 base for V and 5 bases for J; bases not matched to a gene: 7. CDR1 is SGHDN, CDR2 FVKESK, per germline. The CDR3 extends over 15 amino acids. The CDR3 coding sequence is TGTGCCAGCAGCCAAGGTTGGGGAGGGGCTGAGACCCAGTACTTC. It yields the protein CASSQGWGGAETQYF.

A word on this clone: This sample also contains other DNA sequences that code for the same CDR3. The rearrangement uses TRBV5-5 and TRBJ1-4; 8 bases are a match to TRBD1. Losses at the gene ends were 0 bases for V and 2 bases for J; bases not matched to a gene: 6. CDR3 length equals 17 residues. Germline V gives CDR1 SGHKS, CDR2 YYEKEE (reference sequence). Here the CDR3 DNA reads TGTGCCAGCAGCTTGGCCGGGCAGGGGGCGACTAATGAAAAACTGTTTTTT. Translated: CASSLAGQGATNEKLFF.

The rearrangement joins TRBV5-1 to TRBJ1-1; a weak D match, TRBD1 (5 bases). This CDR3 comprises 14 residues. CDR1 is SGHRS and CDR2 is YFSETQ in the germline V gene. Trimming shortened V by 4 bases and J by 5 bases, and 15 bases separated the two germline ends. The CDR3 bases are TGCGCCAGCAGCCCTCGTGGAGGGACTACTGAAGCTTTCTTT. Translation: CASSPRGGTTEAFF. Based on the CDR3 plus reference TRBV5-1 and TRBJ1-1, the full variable domain is KAGVTQTPRYLIKTRGQQVTLSCSPISGHRSVSWYQQTPGQGLQFLFEYFSETQRNKGNFPGRFSGRQFSNSRSEMNVSTLELGDSALYLCASSPRGGTTEAFFGQGTRLTVV.

This chain links TRBV5-4 with TRBJ2-1, with TRBD1 matching 9 bases. Germline CDR1 is SGHNT and CDR2 is YYREEE (reference sequence). The junction had 16 bases not matched to a gene; V was cut back by 2 bases and J by 4 bases. CDR3 length: 19 amino acids. This chain's CDR3 is CASSFQQGARIVLYNEQFF. The CDR3 DNA is TGTGCCAGCAGCTTTCAACAGGGGGCGCGAATCGTGCTTTACAATGAGCAGTTCTTC.

Points on this clone: The junction differs from germline at one of its ends, possibly a read error. The rearrangement joins TRBV7-2 to TRBJ2-6, with D possibly being TRBD1 (5 bases). Germline CDR1 reads SGHTA; CDR2 reads FQGNSA. CDR3 length: 16 residues. The CDR3 DNA follows: TGCGCCAGCAGCCAAGATGGACACTCTGGGGCCAACGTCCTGACTTTC. Translation gives CASSQDGHSGANVLTF.

The count of this clone is one. The chain employs TRBV7-2 and TRBJ1-1, with 8 nucleotides matching TRBD1. CDR3 length: 13 amino acids. Germline V gives CDR1 SGHTA, CDR2 FQGNSA. The junction had 4 bases not matched to a gene; V was cut back by 3 bases and J by 7 bases. The CDR3 sequence: CASSFQGAGEAFF. The CDR3 DNA sequence: TGTGCCAGCAGCTTTCAGGGGGCCGGTGAAGCTTTCTTT.

This chain connects TRBV27 to TRBJ2-3; 10 bases map to TRBD2. The CDR3 extends over 16 amino acids. CDR1 MNHEY and CDR2 SMNVEV come from the germline V gene (reference sequence). The V gene end was trimmed by 6 bases and the J gene end by 4 bases; junction bases not matched to a gene: 10. The CDR3 DNA sequence: TGTGCCAGCAGCCGGAAAGCGGGGGGGCGCGCAGATACGCAGTATTTT. It yields the protein CASSRKAGGRADTQYF.

This chain's CDR3 is CASSFHVPGQIQPQHF. CDR3 DNA sequence: TGTGCCAGCAGTTTCCACGTCCCGGGACAGATTCAGCCCCAGCATTTT. The gene calls are TRBV28 and TRBJ1-5; TRBD1 agrees at 7 bases. V trimming: 3 bases; J trimming: 6 bases; junction bases outside the gene matches: 11. The CDR3 sequence is 16 residues long. The germline CDR1 and CDR2 sequences are MDHEN and SYDVKM.

The chain uses TRBV7-3 and TRBJ1-4, with D possibly matching TRBD1 (5 bases). V was pared by 2 bases and J by 1 base, with 8 bases between. This CDR3 spans 15 amino acids. The germline CDR1 and CDR2 sequences are SGHTA and FQGTGA. CDR3 nucleotide sequence: TGTGCCAGCAGCTTATCCGGGGGAACTAATGAAAAACTGTTTTTT. Protein: CASSLSGGTNEKLFF.

About this clone itself: This CDR3 is also generated by other DNA sequences in the sample. The chain uses TRBV5-1 and TRBJ2-3, with 12 positions matching TRBD2. Trimming cost V 0 bases and J 4 bases; bases outside gene matches: 0. Germline V gene sequence: CDR1 SGHRS, CDR2 YFSETQ. The CDR3 is 15 residues long. The CDR3 DNA reads TGCGCCAGCAGCTTGGGACTAGCGGGGGCAGATACGCAGTATTTT. It translates to CASSLGLAGADTQYF. Based on the CDR3 plus reference TRBV5-1 and TRBJ2-3, the full variable domain is KAGVTQTPRYLIKTRGQQVTLSCSPISGHRSVSWYQQTPGQGLQFLFEYFSETQRNKGNFPGRFSGRQFSNSRSEMNVSTLELGDSALYLCASSLGLAGADTQYFGPGTRLTVL.

The J gene is TRBJ2-7, the V gene TRBV19; 7 bases map to TRBD1. Trimming cost V 3 bases and J 2 bases; bases outside gene matches: 10. The CDR3 is 16 residues long. Germline assignment: CDR1 LNHDA and CDR2 SQIVND (reference sequence). CDR3 nucleotide sequence: TGTGCCAGTAGTATGTCAGGGACAGTTAAGACCTACGAGCAGTACTTC. Encoded protein: CASSMSGTVKTYEQYF.

The chain combines TRBV10-3 with TRBJ1-2; maybe TRBD1 (5 bases). CDR1 and CDR2 (germline): ENHRY, SYGVKD. This CDR3 has 15 amino acids. V was shortened by 5 bases and J by 1 base, with 14 bases between the two germline ends. The CDR3: CAISQTEEINYGYTF. In DNA, the CDR3 is TGTGCCATCAGTCAGACAGAAGAAATTAACTATGGCTACACCTTC.

The chain uses TRBV7-9 and TRBJ2-1; D is possibly TRBD1 (5 bases). V was trimmed by 4 bases and J by 4 bases, leaving 11 bases between them. Germline V gene sequence: CDR1 SEHNR, CDR2 FQNEAQ (reference sequence). This CDR3 comprises 14 residues. For the CDR3, the DNA is TGTGCCAGCAGCTCTGGGGCCTCATACAATGAGCAGTTCTTC. It is translated as CASSSGASYNEQFF.

This clone was picked up a small number of times. The chain is built from TRBV5-4 and TRBJ2-7; 10 nucleotides align to TRBD2. Germline trimming cut 3 bases from V and 4 bases from J; bases unmatched to any gene: 16. Germline lookup yields CDR1 SGHNT and CDR2 YYREEE (reference sequence). CDR3 length: 18 residues. The CDR3 DNA sequence: TGTGCCAGCAGCTCAATCCTTAGCGGGGGGCCGGGACGATACGAGCAGTACTTC. Encoded protein: CASSSILSGGPGRYEQYF.

Only a few counts were recorded for this clone. This sequence joins TRBV6-5 and TRBJ2-7; 7 nucleotides align to TRBD1. The J segment lost 0 bases and the V segment lost 2 bases, leaving 4 bases of the junction unmatched. The CDR3 is 15 amino acids. Germline lookup yields CDR1 MNHEY and CDR2 SVGAGI. CDR3 amino acids: CASSYRTGYSYEQYF. The CDR3 DNA reads as TGTGCCAGCAGTTACCGGACAGGATACTCCTACGAGCAGTACTTC.

V is TRBV5-6 and J is TRBJ1-2; the match to TRBD1 covers 7 bases. Trimming cost V 4 bases and J 1 base; bases outside gene matches: 10. This CDR3 comprises 16 residues. The germline gives CDR1 SGHDT, CDR2 YYEEEE. Written as DNA, the CDR3 is TGTGCCAGCAGCCCCCTGACAGGGCAACTTAACTATGGCTACACCTTC. Protein: CASSPLTGQLNYGYTF.

The chain has TRBV6-5 and TRBJ2-7, with 10 bases matching TRBD1. Germline CDR1 is MNHEY and CDR2 is SVGAGI. The CDR3 is 14 residues long. The junction had 2 bases not matched to a gene; V was cut back by 2 bases and J by 4 bases. The CDR3 bases are TGTGCCAGCAGTTACGACAGGGGGCCTTACGAGCAGTACTTC. Protein: CASSYDRGPYEQYF.

This chain uses TRBV4-3 with TRBJ2-7; TRBD1 might be the D (5 bases). Trimming pared 0 bases from V and 4 bases from J, leaving 10 bases between. CDR3 size: 14 residues. CDR1 and CDR2 (germline): LGHNA, YSLEER. The CDR3 coding sequence is TGCGCCAGCAGCCAAGATTTTGGGGCTTACGAGCAGTACTTC. Its protein is CASSQDFGAYEQYF.

J is TRBJ2-1 and V is TRBV23-1; the match to TRBD1 covers 7 bases. TRBV23-1 is an open reading frame, and its role is uncertain. With V trimmed by 3 bases and J by 3 bases, 14 bases remained unmatched. CDR3 size: 18 residues. CDR3 sequence (DNA): TGCGCCAGCAGTCAGGCCAAGACAGGGAGAGCCTTCTACAATGAGCAGTTCTTC. As protein: CASSQAKTGRAFYNEQFF.

The rearrangement uses TRBV7-9 and TRBJ1-3; D is uncertain. Germline assignment: CDR1 SEHNR and CDR2 FQNEAQ (reference sequence). The CDR3 totals 15 residues. Trimming stripped 3 bases from V and 0 bases from J, with 9 bases between. The CDR3 is CASSLTGNSGNTIYF. CDR3 DNA: TGTGCCAGCAGCTTGACGGGTAACTCTGGAAACACCATATATTTT.

J is TRBJ2-5 and V is TRBV4-1, with TRBD1 identical over 8 bases. The germline CDR1 and CDR2 sequences are MGHRA and YSYEKL. The CDR3 loop spans 17 amino acids. With 1 base clipped from V and 5 bases from J, the junction kept 12 bases outside the gene matches. The CDR3 sequence: CASSQGGGRGLLETQYF. DNA of the CDR3: TGCGCCAGCAGCCAAGGCGGCGGCAGGGGGCTTTTGGAGACCCAGTACTTC.

The chain combines TRBV14 with TRBJ2-1; 7 bases line up with TRBD2. The germline gives CDR1 SGHDN, CDR2 FVKESK. V shed 0 bases, J shed 8 bases, and the junction held 10 bases outside the gene matches. The CDR3 is 16 amino acids. CDR3 sequence reads: CASSQDRGVPRDEQFF. The CDR3 nucleotides are TGTGCCAGCAGCCAAGATCGGGGGGTCCCCAGGGATGAGCAGTTCTTC. Supplemented by reference TRBV14 and TRBJ2-1, the full variable domain reads EAGVTQFPSHSVIEKGQTVTLRCDPISGHDNLYWYRRVMGKEIKFLLHFVKESKQDESGMPNNRFLAERTGGTYSTLKVQPAELEDSGVYFCASSQDRGVPRDEQFFGPGTRLTVL.

V gene TRBV7-6 combines with J gene TRBJ1-6; D call uncertain. Trimming took off 5 bases at V and 2 bases at J, with 7 bases between the two ends. CDR3 length: 14 amino acids. Germline-derived CDR1 and CDR2 are SGHVS and FNYEAQ. DNA of the CDR3: TGTGCCAGCAGCCACAGAGCCTATAATTCACCCCTCCACTTT. This codes for CASSHRAYNSPLHF.

The rearrangement links TRBV7-2 to TRBJ2-2; maybe TRBD1 (5 bases). This CDR3 comprises 15 residues. V lost 1 base to trimming and J lost 0 bases, with 6 bases between them. Germline CDR1 SGHTA, CDR2 FQGNSA. The CDR3 region is CASSLGTPNTGELFF. CDR3 nucleotide sequence: TGTGCCAGCAGCTTAGGGACACCGAACACCGGGGAGCTGTTTTTT.